This T cell receptor beta chain is drawn from a study of T-cell reconstitution after alpha-beta-depleted transplantation in children. Germline lookup yields CDR1 MNHNS and CDR2 SASEGT. The CDR3 is made up of 16 amino acids. The ends lost 4 bases at V and 6 bases at J; junction bases unmatched: 11. Preparation of the TCRbeta library was carried out with unique molecular identifiers. One entry per CDR3 protein results from TCRdb running MiXCR on the PCR reads. The sample carries 200,000 to 250,000 distinct CDR3 sequences, approximately 11% recorded once. Study conclusions and caveats: The origin of alpha-beta T cells about two months after transplant was reportedly several hundred expanded graft clones. A year had passed since transplant, and T-cell counts and diversity by then came mostly from newly produced T cells.

Of note for this clonotype: Its antigen is unidentified. One base away lies a much larger clone, so this may be a sequencing read error.

The chain joins TRBV6-1 to TRBJ2-1, with 8 bases aligning to TRBD2. The sequences come from PBMCs, collected before TCRalphabeta/CD19-depleted stem cell transplant. The TCR was taken from a child under two years old with acute myeloid leukemia, due to receive a stem cell transplant. Here the CDR3 reads CASSAEREWMGNEQFF. Here the CDR3 DNA reads TGTGCCAGCAGTGCTGAGCGGGAGTGGATGGGCAATGAGCAGTTCTTC.